Detailed here is one T cell receptor (beta chain). Its target is not known. Trimming removed 0 bases at V and 6 bases at J, with 12 bases between. This CDR3 region has 14 residues. Germline CDR1 SGHRS, CDR2 YFSETQ. The record originates from a study of Tregs in tolerant kidney transplant recipients. Overall study findings and caveats: Findings come from small patient numbers and require larger validation. Biological reproducibility was not directly addressed in this study.

Unstimulated regulatory T cells (CD4+CD25+CD127-), CD4+CD25- non-regulatory cells, CD4 and CD8 cells were FACS-sorted from thawed PBMCs. Method: immunoSEQ multiplex PCR; TCRdb's copy keeps in-frame clones and lacks some. The sample lists 200,000 to 300,000 clones; around 81% were seen once. The TCR was taken from a human donor in good health. The sequenced material came from CD4+ T cells from blood. This chain joins TRBV5-1 and TRBJ1-2, with a tentative D call TRBD1 (6 bases). CDR3 protein: CASSLGDKVHGYTF. CDR3 in DNA: TGCGCCAGCAGCTTGGGGGACAAAGTCCATGGCTACACCTTC.